Listed below are T cell receptor beta chains from one sample, sequenced in a study of T-cell reconstitution after alpha-beta-depleted transplantation in children. A single record per CDR3 protein comes from TCRdb applying MiXCR to the PCR reads. The sample consists of some 600,000 distinct CDR3 sequences, about an eighth of them appearing once. This specimen was PBMCs, mostly from graft donor cells, taken 360 days after TCRalphabeta/CD19-depleted stem cell transplant. These receptors were obtained from a male patient between 5 and 17 years old who had a stem cell transplant for acute myeloid leukemia, so the T cells may come from the graft donor. Each CDR3 is given with its conserved first and last residue. D genes are given only for firm matches. Only part of the rows carry a size: once, few, many, or a class if the clone is expanded.

clone size	D gene	V gene	J gene	CDR3 DNA	CDR3 protein
many	NA	TRBV7-8	TRBJ2-5	TGTGCCAGCAGCTTATTTCGACAGACCCAGTACTTC	CASSLFRQTQYF
few	NA	TRBV6-2/TRBV6-3	TRBJ2-1	TGTGCCAGCAGTACACCCAACAGGGCTCCCTACAATGAGCAGTTCTTC	CASSTPNRAPYNEQFF
many	NA	TRBV7-2	TRBJ2-1	TGTGCCAGCAGTTTTAGGGCCTACAATGAGCAGTTCTTC	CASSFRAYNEQFF
many	TRBD2	TRBV20-1	TRBJ2-1	TGCAGTGCTAGAGATCCGGGACTAGCGGGAGGATCCTACAATGAGCAGTTCTTC	CSARDPGLAGGSYNEQFF
many	NA	TRBV15	TRBJ2-7	TGTGCCACCAGCATCCCACAAGGGTACGAGCAGTACTTC	CATSIPQGYEQYF
NA	NA	TRBV7-2	TRBJ2-1	TGTGCCAGCAGCTCTGGCCTACATCTTCGCTTGACCTACAATGAGCAGTTCTTC	CASSSGLHLRLTYNEQFF
NA	NA	TRBV7-8	TRBJ2-7	TGTGCCAGCAGCTTAGTTCCGGGGGCCTCCTACGAGCAGTACTTC	CASSLVPGASYEQYF
few	NA	TRBV6-5	TRBJ2-5	TGTGCCAGCAGTGGGGCGGTTGAGACCCAGTACTTC	CASSGAVETQYF
NA	NA	TRBV4-3	TRBJ2-2	TGCGCCAGCAGCCAAGAACTTAGACTAAACACCGGGGAGCTGTTTTTT	CASSQELRLNTGELFF
few	NA	TRBV20-1	TRBJ2-1	TGCAGTGCTGAACAGGGGGGGGTTAGGAGCTCCTACAATGAGCAGTTCTTC	CSAEQGGVRSSYNEQFF
NA	TRBD1	TRBV6-1	TRBJ2-3	TGTGCCAGCAGCCAAGGGGGCGCTGGCACAGATACGCAGTATTTT	CASSQGGAGTDTQYF
few	TRBD1	TRBV6-1	TRBJ2-4	TGTGCCAGCAGCAGCCGGGACAGGGGACAAAACATTCAGTACTTC	CASSSRDRGQNIQYF
few	TRBD1	TRBV20-1	TRBJ2-7	TGCAGTGCTACTTCCGGGACAGGGGTCTTCTACGAGCAGTACTTC	CSATSGTGVFYEQYF
NA	TRBD1	TRBV6-5	TRBJ1-1	TGTGCCATCAGTTACGGGACAGGGGGGGACTTAAACACTGAAGCTTTCTTT	CAISYGTGGDLNTEAFF
few	NA	TRBV6-2/TRBV6-3	TRBJ2-7	TGTGCCAGCAGCCGCCTTCTCGAGCAGTACTTC	CASSRLLEQYF
NA	NA	TRBV20-1	TRBJ1-4	TGCAGTGCTCCACCCCTGTACCAAGGTGAAAAACTGTTTTTT	CSAPPLYQGEKLFF
many	NA	TRBV29-1	TRBJ2-3	TGCAGCGTTATCCGGGACGGCACAGATACGCAGTATTTT	CSVIRDGTDTQYF
many	NA	TRBV6-5	TRBJ1-1	TGTGCCAGCAGTTACTCATCGGCAGGGGAGAGGGCTTTCTTT	CASSYSSAGERAFF
NA	TRBD2	TRBV7-9	TRBJ2-7	TGTGCCAGCAGCTTGGGATTACTAGCGGGAAGCTCCTACGAGCAGTACTTC	CASSLGLLAGSSYEQYF
few	TRBD2	TRBV20-1	TRBJ2-1	TGCAGTGCCGGAGGCGGACTAGCGGGAGGGGGTTCCTACAATGAGCAGTTCTTC	CSAGGGLAGGGSYNEQFF
many	NA	TRBV24-1	TRBJ2-5	TGTGCCACCAGTGTCGAGGGAGAGACCCAGTACTTC	CATSVEGETQYF
many	NA	TRBV7-2	TRBJ2-2	TGTGCCAGCAGCCCCAGCGTGGCGAACACCGGGGAGCTGTTTTTT	CASSPSVANTGELFF
NA	NA	TRBV28	TRBJ2-7	TGTGCCAGCTTTACGGGAGAGCGGGCCGGCTACGAGCAGTACTTC	CASFTGERAGYEQYF
NA	NA	TRBV7-9	TRBJ1-5	TGTGCCAGCAGCTTAGCGCTCGGGCCCCAGCATTTT	CASSLALGPQHF
NA	NA	TRBV12-3/TRBV12-4	TRBJ1-6	TGTGCCAGCAGTTTCGCCGGGAATTCACCCCTCCACTTT	CASSFAGNSPLHF
many	NA	TRBV7-9	TRBJ2-3	TGTGCCAGCAGCTTAGCGGCGGCAGCTCATACGCAGTATTTT	CASSLAAAAHTQYF
few	TRBD2	TRBV28	TRBJ2-2	TGTGCCAGCAGTTCGGCGGGAGATACCACCGGGGAGCTGTTTTTT	CASSSAGDTTGELFF
few	TRBD1	TRBV12-3/TRBV12-4	TRBJ1-5	TGTGCCAGCAGGGAGGGGGCAGGTCAGCCCCAGCATTTT	CASREGAGQPQHF
NA	TRBD1	TRBV7-3	TRBJ1-6	TGTGCCAGCAGCCGAACAGGGGGGGACTCACCCCTCCACTTT	CASSRTGGDSPLHF
many	NA	TRBV28	TRBJ2-7	TGTGCCAGCAGCCTTAGGGACACCCCAGGCTCCTACGAGCAGTACTTC	CASSLRDTPGSYEQYF
few	NA	TRBV7-6	TRBJ2-1	TGTGCCAGCAGCTACCCTCGAGAAGAGGGTCTATACTCCTACAATGAGCAGTTCTTC	CASSYPREEGLYSYNEQFF
few	NA	TRBV6-1	TRBJ1-5	TGTGCCAGCAGTCTCGGACAGTCGTATAGCAATCAGCCCCAGCATTTT	CASSLGQSYSNQPQHF
few	NA	TRBV28	TRBJ2-7	TGTGCCAGCAGTTTATGGGGAACCCACTACGAGCAGTACTTC	CASSLWGTHYEQYF
few	NA	TRBV6-1	TRBJ2-7	TGTGCCAGCACTGGGGCGCCGACTGGCGAGCAGTACTTC	CASTGAPTGEQYF
few	NA	TRBV13	TRBJ2-7	TGTGCCAGCAGCCCGCGGGACCCCGAGGCATCCTACGAGCAGTACTTC	CASSPRDPEASYEQYF
NA	TRBD2	TRBV11-2	TRBJ2-7	TGTGCCAGCAGCTTAGATCTGGGTAGCGGGAAAGCCTACGAGCAGTACTTC	CASSLDLGSGKAYEQYF
NA	NA	TRBV29-1	TRBJ2-7	TGCAGCGTTGCGTCTTCTGGGACGGGCGAGCAGTACTTC	CSVASSGTGEQYF